The sequence of this T cell receptor beta chain was determined in a study of T cell repertoires in cytomegalovirus infection. About the study: Public signatures in TCR beta pointed to CMV infection and matching HLA type. Overall study results and limits: Cumulated frequencies of public TCR beta families served to identify carriers of CMV plus the relevant HLA. HLA-C-restricted CMV clonotypes gave the most frequent clonotype in two of eight donors.

TCRdb re-called the reads with MiXCR, one entry per CDR3 protein. The profile shows approximately 750,000 distinct CDR3 sequences, approximately 34% of them singletons. This clonotype was observed at least ten times. No antigen is known for it. The sample consisted of PBMCs. This TCR came from a human donor in good health (CMV status not recorded). Some clones in this sample may be carry-over from other donors' samples.

The CDR3 spells CASSNLLGGNTEAFF. The CDR3 nucleotides read TGTGCCAGTAGTAATTTATTGGGGGGGAACACTGAAGCTTTCTTT. The V gene is TRBV19, the J gene TRBJ1-1, with D possibly being TRBD1 (5 bases). Germline loops: CDR1 LNHDA, CDR2 SQIVND (reference sequence). Trimming took off 4 bases at V and 1 base at J, with 13 bases between the two ends. This CDR3 is built from 15 residues.